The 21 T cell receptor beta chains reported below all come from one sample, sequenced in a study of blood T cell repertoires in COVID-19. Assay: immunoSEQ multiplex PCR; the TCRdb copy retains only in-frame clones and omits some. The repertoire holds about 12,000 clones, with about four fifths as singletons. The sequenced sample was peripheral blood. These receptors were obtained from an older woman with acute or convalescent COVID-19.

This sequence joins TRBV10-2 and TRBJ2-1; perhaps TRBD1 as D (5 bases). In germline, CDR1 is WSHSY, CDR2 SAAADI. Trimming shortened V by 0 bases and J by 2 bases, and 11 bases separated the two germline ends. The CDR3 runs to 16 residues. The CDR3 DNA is TGCGCCAGCAGTGAGTCTCAGGGTAGCACCTACAATGAGCAGTTCTTC. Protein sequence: CASSESQGSTYNEQFF.

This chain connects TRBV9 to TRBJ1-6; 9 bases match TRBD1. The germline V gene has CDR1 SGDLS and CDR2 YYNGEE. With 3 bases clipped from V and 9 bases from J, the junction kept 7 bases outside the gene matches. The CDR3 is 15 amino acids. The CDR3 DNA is TGTGCCAGCAGCGCTGCCGGGACAGGGAGTTCACCCCTCCACTTT. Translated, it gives CASSAAGTGSSPLHF.

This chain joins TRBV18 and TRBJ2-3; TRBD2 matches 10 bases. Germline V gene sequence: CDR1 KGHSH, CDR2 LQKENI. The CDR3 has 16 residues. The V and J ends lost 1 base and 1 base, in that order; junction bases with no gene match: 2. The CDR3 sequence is CASSPRLAGGTDTQYF. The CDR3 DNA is TGTGCCAGCTCACCACGGCTAGCGGGGGGCACAGATACGCAGTATTTT.

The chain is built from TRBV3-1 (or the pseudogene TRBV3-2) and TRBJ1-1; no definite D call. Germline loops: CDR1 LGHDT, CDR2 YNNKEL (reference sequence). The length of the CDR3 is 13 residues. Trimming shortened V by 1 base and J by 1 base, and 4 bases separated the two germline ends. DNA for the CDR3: TGTGCCAGCAGCCAAGTCCAGAACACTGAAGCTTTCTTT. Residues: CASSQVQNTEAFF.

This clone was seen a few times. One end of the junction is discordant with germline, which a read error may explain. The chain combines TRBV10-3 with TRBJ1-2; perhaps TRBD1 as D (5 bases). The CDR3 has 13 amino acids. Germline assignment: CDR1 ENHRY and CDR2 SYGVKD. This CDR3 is CATSETGGDGYTF. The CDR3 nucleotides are TGTGCCACCAGTGAAACCGGAGGGGACGGCTACACCTTC.

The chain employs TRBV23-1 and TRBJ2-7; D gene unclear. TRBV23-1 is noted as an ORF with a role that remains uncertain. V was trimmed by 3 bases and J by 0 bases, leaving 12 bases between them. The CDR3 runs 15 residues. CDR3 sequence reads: CASSQPRGRSYEQYF. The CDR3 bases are TGCGCCAGCAGTCAGCCCCGCGGCCGCTCCTACGAGCAGTACTTC.

The CDR3 spells CASSLGYDRVATGELFF. The CDR3, as DNA: TGTGCCAGCAGTTTAGGGTACGACAGGGTGGCCACCGGGGAGCTGTTTTTT. The chain is built from TRBV28 and TRBJ2-2; 7 bases line up with TRBD1. V shed 2 bases and J 4 bases; nucleotides not matched to a gene: 10. CDR3 length: 17 residues. CDR1 is MDHEN, CDR2 SYDVKM, per germline.

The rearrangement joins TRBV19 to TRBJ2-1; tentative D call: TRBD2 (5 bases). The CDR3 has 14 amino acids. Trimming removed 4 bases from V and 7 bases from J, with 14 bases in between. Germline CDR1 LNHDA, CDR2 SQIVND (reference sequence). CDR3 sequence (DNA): TGTGCCAGTAGTAAGACCGGGGAGAATAATGAGCAGTTCTTC. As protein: CASSKTGENNEQFF. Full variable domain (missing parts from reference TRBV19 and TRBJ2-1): DGGITQSPKYLFRKEGQNVTLSCEQNLNHDAMYWYRQDPGQGLRLIYYSQIVNDFQKGDIAEGYSVSREKKESFPLTVTSAQKNPTAFYLCASSKTGENNEQFFGPGTRLTVL.

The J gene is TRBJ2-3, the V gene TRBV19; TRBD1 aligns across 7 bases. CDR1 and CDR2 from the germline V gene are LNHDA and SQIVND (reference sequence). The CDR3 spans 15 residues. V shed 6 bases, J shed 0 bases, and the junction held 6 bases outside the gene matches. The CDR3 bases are TGTGCCAGTAGCCCGACAGGGCCTAGCACAGATACGCAGTATTTT. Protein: CASSPTGPSTDTQYF.

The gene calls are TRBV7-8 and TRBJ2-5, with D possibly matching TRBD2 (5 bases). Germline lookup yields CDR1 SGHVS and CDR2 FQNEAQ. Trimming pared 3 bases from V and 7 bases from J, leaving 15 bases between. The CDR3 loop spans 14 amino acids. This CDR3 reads CASSLRTLEGTQYF. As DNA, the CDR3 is TGTGCCAGCAGCTTGCGGACCCTCGAGGGGACCCAGTACTTC.

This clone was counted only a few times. The CDR3 loop reads CASSFGQQANYGYTF. For the CDR3, the DNA is TGTGCCAGCAGCTTCGGACAGCAAGCTAACTATGGCTACACCTTC. V usage is TRBV7-2 and J usage is TRBJ1-2, with D perhaps TRBD1 (6 bases). In germline, CDR1 is SGHTA, CDR2 FQGNSA. V was cut by 3 bases and J by 0 bases, with 11 bases left in between. This CDR3 contains 15 residues.

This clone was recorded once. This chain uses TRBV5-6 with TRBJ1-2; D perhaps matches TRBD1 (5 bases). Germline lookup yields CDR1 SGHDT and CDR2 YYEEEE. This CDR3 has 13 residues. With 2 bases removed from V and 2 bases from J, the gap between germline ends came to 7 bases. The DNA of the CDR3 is TGTGCCAGCAGCTTAAGGGGAAACTATGGCTACACCTTC. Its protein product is CASSLRGNYGYTF.

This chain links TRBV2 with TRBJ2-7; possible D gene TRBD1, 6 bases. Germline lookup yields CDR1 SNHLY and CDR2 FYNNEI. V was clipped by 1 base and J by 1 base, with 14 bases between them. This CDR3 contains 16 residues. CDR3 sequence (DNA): TGTGCCAGCAGTGAAGTCCCAGGGGCTTGGTCCTACGAGCAGTACTTC. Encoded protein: CASSEVPGAWSYEQYF.

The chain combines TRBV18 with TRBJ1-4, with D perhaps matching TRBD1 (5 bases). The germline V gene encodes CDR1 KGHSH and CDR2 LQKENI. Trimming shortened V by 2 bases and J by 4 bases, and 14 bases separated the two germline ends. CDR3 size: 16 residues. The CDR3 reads CASSPFKGHNNEKLFF. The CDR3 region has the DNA TGTGCCAGCTCACCATTTAAGGGGCATAATAATGAAAAACTGTTTTTT.

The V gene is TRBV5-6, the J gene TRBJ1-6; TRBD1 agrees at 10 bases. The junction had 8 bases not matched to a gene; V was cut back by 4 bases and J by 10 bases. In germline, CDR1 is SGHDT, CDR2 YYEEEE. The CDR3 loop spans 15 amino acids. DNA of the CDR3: TGTGCCAGCAGCCCGACAGGGGGCGCGGGATCACCCCTCCACTTT. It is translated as CASSPTGGAGSPLHF. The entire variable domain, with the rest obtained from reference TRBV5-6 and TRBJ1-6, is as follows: DAGVTQSPTHLIKTRGQQVTLRCSPKSGHDTVSWYQQALGQGPQFIFQYYEEEERQRGNFPDRFSGHQFPNYSSELNVNALLLGDSALYLCASSPTGGAGSPLHFGNGTRLTVT.

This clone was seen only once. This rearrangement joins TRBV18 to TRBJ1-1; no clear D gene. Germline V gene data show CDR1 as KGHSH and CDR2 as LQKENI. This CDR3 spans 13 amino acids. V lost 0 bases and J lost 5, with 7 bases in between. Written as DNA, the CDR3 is TGTGCCAGCTCACCACCAATCAGAACTGAAGCTTTCTTT. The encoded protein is CASSPPIRTEAFF. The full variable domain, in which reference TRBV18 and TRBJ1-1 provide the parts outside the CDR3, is NAGVMQNPRHLVRRRGQEARLRCSPMKGHSHVYWYRQLPEEGLKFMVYLQKENIIDESGMPKERFSAEFPKEGPSILRIQQVVRGDSAAYFCASSPPIRTEAFFGQGTRLTVV.

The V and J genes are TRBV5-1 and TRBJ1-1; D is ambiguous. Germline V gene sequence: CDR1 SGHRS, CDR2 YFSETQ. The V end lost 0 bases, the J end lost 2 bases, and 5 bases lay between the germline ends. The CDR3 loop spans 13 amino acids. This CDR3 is CASSLGENTEAFF. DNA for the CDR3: TGCGCCAGCAGCTTGGGCGAAAACACTGAAGCTTTCTTT.

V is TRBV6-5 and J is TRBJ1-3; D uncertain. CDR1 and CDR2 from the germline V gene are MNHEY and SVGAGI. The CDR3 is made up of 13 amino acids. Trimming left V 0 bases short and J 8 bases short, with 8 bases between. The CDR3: CASSYSRSDTIYF. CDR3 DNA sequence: TGTGCCAGCAGTTACTCAAGGAGTGACACCATATATTTT.

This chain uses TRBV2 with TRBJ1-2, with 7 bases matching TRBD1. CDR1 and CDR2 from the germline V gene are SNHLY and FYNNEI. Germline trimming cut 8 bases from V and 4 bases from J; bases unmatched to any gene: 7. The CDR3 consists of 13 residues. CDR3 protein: CASRVAGGYGYTF. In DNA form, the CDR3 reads TGTGCCAGCCGCGTGGCAGGGGGCTATGGCTACACCTTC. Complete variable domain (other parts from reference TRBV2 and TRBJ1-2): EPEVTQTPSHQVTQMGQEVILRCVPISNHLYFYWYRQILGQKVEFLVSFYNNEISEKSEIFDDQFSVERPDGSNFTLKIRSTKLEDSAMYFCASRVAGGYGYTFGSGTRLTVV.

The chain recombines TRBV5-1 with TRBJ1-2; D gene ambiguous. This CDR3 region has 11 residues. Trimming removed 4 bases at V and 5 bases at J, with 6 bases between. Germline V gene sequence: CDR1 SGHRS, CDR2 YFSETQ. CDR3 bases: TGCGCCAGCAGCGGACTGTATGGCTACACCTTC. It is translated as CASSGLYGYTF.

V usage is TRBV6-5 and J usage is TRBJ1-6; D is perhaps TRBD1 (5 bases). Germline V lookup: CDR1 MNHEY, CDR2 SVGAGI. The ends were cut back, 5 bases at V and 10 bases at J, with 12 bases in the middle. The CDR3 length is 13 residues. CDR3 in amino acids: CASSRREGSPLHF. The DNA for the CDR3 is TGTGCCAGCAGTCGCAGGGAAGGGTCACCCCTCCACTTT.